This T cell receptor (beta chain) was found in a study of T cells in Graves' hyperthyroidism and ophthalmopathy. This clonotype was picked up a small number of times. Its antigen is not identified. The CDR3 covers 15 residues. Trimming at V came to 2 bases and at J to 1 base, leaving 2 bases not matched to a gene. Findings and limits, study-wide: Most thyroid clonotypes expanded above 0.001 were also detected in blood.

Lactation, pregnancy, other autoimmune disease or uncontrolled infection led to exclusion of patients. Regions amplified from RNA transcripts were the TCR beta CDR3 regions. The TCR CDR3 was amplified in a first-round RT-PCR using the HTBI primer set. TCRdb re-called the multiplex PCR reads through MiXCR, storing one row per CDR3 protein. The data show more than 550,000 distinct CDR3 sequences, 40% to 55% seen once. The rearrangement joins TRBV12-3 or TRBV12-4 to TRBJ1-5; 7 bases line up with TRBD1. The receptor's source is an adult man with Graves' disease, either hyperthyroidism or ophthalmopathy (not recorded which). Source material: peripheral blood or thyroid tissue (not recorded which). The CDR3 DNA sequence: TGTGCCAGCAGTTTAACGGGACAGAGCAATCAGCCCCAGCATTTT. This codes for CASSLTGQSNQPQHF.